The T cell receptor beta chain under discussion was sequenced for a study of blood T cell repertoires in COVID-19 (dated by TCRdb to between 2020 and 2021). Turning to the overall study: Samples from collaborators originated in the United States, Italy and Spain and spanned both the acute and convalescent phases of COVID-19. The repertoires were made available in a free public database intended to serve as a resource for research on the immune response to SARS-CoV-2. Subjects who had been exposed to COVID-19, were actively infected with it, or had recovered from it provided the deeply sampled blood TCRbeta repertoires that made up the dataset. HLA class I and class II types, where available, came from metadata supplied by the sample provider rather than from assay-based typing. Samples came from the ongoing ImmuneRACE study (first 160 participants) plus 1,254 subjects from 6 global collaborators. A de-identified subject ID, COVID-19 status, age in years and sex were almost always included in the sample metadata. The material from the prospective study consisted of cDNA or gDNA derived from T cells, B-cell-depleted T cells, or PBMCs. General conclusions and limits of the study: The quantity of clinical and demographic metadata differed by source and by participant and was supplied without curation.

A word on this clone: Its antigen target is currently unknown. The record has no base qualities; no much larger clone is one base away.

Trimming removed 5 bases from V and 6 bases from J, leaving 17 bases between the germline ends. The germline V gene specifies SGHTA as CDR1 and FQGTGA as CDR2. Including cysteine and phenylalanine, the CDR3 has 15 amino acids. The sequence is cut down to CDR3 DNA, 45 bases in frame from base 1. TCRbeta CDR3 regions were amplified from genomic DNA by means of the immunoSEQ Assay, a bias-controlled multiplex PCR. Per the source publication's procedure: The number of nucleated cells in each sample was estimated from the amplification of reference gene primers within the assay. Sequence reads were collapsed and filtered to measure the absolute abundance of every unique TCRbeta CDR3 rearrangement. For each sample, productive Simpson clonality was calculated by taking the square root of Simpson's diversity index across productive rearrangements. TCRdb took over this immuneACCESS table, retaining in-frame rearrangements with V and J assigned. Such tables are incomplete; in checked studies, under half of the missing clones stem from an unresolved V gene, and the remainder is unexplained. V and J calls and clone size are as listed in that table; D and trimming were resolved from the DNA. Recorded for this sample are approximately 360,000 clones; roughly 90% of them occurred a single time. Jointly, the top ten make up approximately 6.2% of the sample.

The collaborating institutions used their own protocols to collect whole blood in K2EDTA tubes. For TCRbeta analysis, collaborators shipped samples as frozen whole blood, isolated PBMCs, or DNA extracted from either of those sample types. The source is a man between 18 and 29 years old with active or convalescent COVID-19. Here the chain combines TRBV7-3 and TRBJ2-1, and perhaps TRBD2 as D gene, on 5 matching bases. Sequenced material: peripheral blood. The nucleotides are TGTGCCAGCAGCCCCTCGGGGTCGACTTTCAATGAGCAGTTCTTC. This gives the protein CASSPSGSTFNEQFF.